This T cell receptor beta chain is from a study of human T cells and chemical hapten exposure. Whole-study context: Sensitization involved placing 2% DPC onto a roughly 2 cm by roughly 2 cm region of upper inner arm skin. The study traced per-sample TCR yield variation mainly to small differences in pooled library volumes. The scalp of each patient received a weekly diphenylcyclopropenone dose for the full approximately 26-week study.

Time point in this sample: patch test 1, 2 weeks after DPC sensitization. Treatment denoted: therapeutic diphenylcyclopropenone sensitization with weekly scalp DPC. Trimming pared 7 bases from V and 6 bases from J, leaving 12 bases between. The CDR3 is made up of 13 amino acids. Per the germline V gene, CDR1 is SEHNR and CDR2 is FQNEAQ (reference sequence). TCRdb reprocessed the RACE reads with MiXCR, giving one entry per CDR3 protein. The sample includes roughly 80,000 distinct CDR3 sequences, around 10% of them seen just once. This clonotype was picked up many times. The chain combines TRBV7-9 with TRBJ1-4; no firm D call. Sequencing used whole blood, obtained in connection with sensitization to the hapten diphenylcyclopropenone (DPC). The origin of this receptor is a woman aged 45-65 years with alopecia areata. Some clones in this sample may be carry-over from other donors' samples. The CDR3 DNA sequence: TGTGCCAGCATGGCTACGGCAGATGAAAAACTGTTTTTT. Amino acid sequence: CASMATADEKLFF. The entire variable domain, with the rest obtained from reference TRBV7-9 and TRBJ1-4, is as follows: DTGVSQNPRHKITKRGQNVTFRCDPISEHNRLYWYRQTLGQGPEFLTYFQNEAQLEKSRLLSDRFSAERPKGSFSTLEIQRTEQGDSAMYLCASMATADEKLFFGSGTQLSVL.